This T cell receptor (beta chain) was identified during a study of T cell responses to AZD1222 COVID-19 vaccine. This CDR3 comprises 14 residues. Deletions cut 2 bases from V and 9 bases from J, with 11 bases between. The germline gives CDR1 SGHAT, CDR2 FQDESV (reference sequence). Details on this clone: The target antigen is unknown.

Study-level points and caveats: White British ancestry dominated among donors, who included more females, and clonal diversity was possibly underestimated. Spike-specific TCR repertoires showed rising breadth and depth after two AZD1222 doses. Reportedly, close to half of spike-specific TCRs are directed against unmutated variant regions.

Sequencing used immunoSEQ multiplex PCR; TCRdb keeps in-frame clones, though not all of them. Among around 100,000 clones listed, roughly 89% were seen once. The clonotype was recovered from an adult in good health. The sequenced sample was peripheral blood, obtained on day 0 of AZD1222 vaccination. The V call is TRBV11-1, the J call TRBJ1-6; possibly TRBD1 for D (6 bases). The CDR3 DNA reads TGTGCCAGCAGCTTAAGGGGGATAGCTTCACCCCTCCACTTT. Translated: CASSLRGIASPLHF. The full variable domain, with the rest looked up from reference TRBV11-1 and TRBJ1-6, is EAEVAQSPRYKITEKSQAVAFWCDPISGHATLYWYRQILGQGPELLVQFQDESVVDDSQLPKDRFSAERLKGVDSTLKIQPAELGDSAMYLCASSLRGIASPLHFGNGTRLTVT.